What follows describes a single TCR beta chain. Antigen: not known. Each cDNA molecule carried a unique molecular identifier. MiXCR was run by TCRdb on the 5' RACE reads, yielding one entry per CDR3 protein. The sample lists around 70,000 distinct CDR3 sequences; 8% to 10% were seen once. Germline CDR1 and CDR2: MDHEN and SYDVKM. This CDR3 contains 15 residues. Trimming left V 2 bases short and J 2 bases short, with 11 bases between. This entry is derived from a study of early T cells in non-severe SARS-CoV-2 infection. Study-level points and caveats: VDJdb-based matching was biased toward anti-spike CD8 responses and missed private and CD4 specificities.

The sample here was whole blood, taken at baseline. The genes are TRBV28 and TRBJ2-3; no definite D call. This sequence originates from an adult who was a healthcare worker with PCR-confirmed SARS-CoV-2 infection or an uninfected control (not recorded which). In DNA, the CDR3 is TGTGCCAGCAGTTTACTGGTTCCCCCCACAGATACGCAGTATTTT. Its protein product is CASSLLVPPTDTQYF.